The entry below gives a single T cell receptor beta chain sequence along with its context. Its target is unknown. The data belong to a study of CD8+CD57+ T cells in acquired aplastic anemia. The overall study: The sorted CD4+ and CD8+ cells yielded an average about 3.3 ug of DNA. There were 9.5 million to 13 million reads, on average, for CD4+ cells from healthy donors.

Genomic DNA was employed as the template in profiling TCR beta VDJ and CDR3. MiXCR was run by TCRdb on the reads, yielding one entry per CDR3 protein. The table has about 400,000 distinct CDR3 sequences, around 72% seen once. The CDR3 covers 14 residues. Trimming pared 4 bases from V and 5 bases from J, leaving 15 bases between. Germline CDR1 and CDR2: SGDLS and YYNGEE. Overall study results and limits: A set of 25 to 35 CD8+ CDR3 sequences was shared between patients and controls, and these sequences appeared highly expressed in patients.

The chain recombines TRBV9 with TRBJ1-1; D unresolved. Sequencing input: sorted CD4+, CD8+, or CD8+CD57+ T cells (not recorded which) from PBMCs. This receptor was taken from a human donor in good health, serving as a control. The CDR3 DNA reads TGTGCCAGCAGCTTCAAGTTGACGGGTACTGAAGCTTTCTTT. Protein sequence: CASSFKLTGTEAFF.